This T cell receptor beta chain was identified in a study of CD8+CD57+ T cells in acquired aplastic anemia. Study information: DNA per sorted CD4+ or CD8+ sample ranged roughly 0.17 to 27.4 ug, averaging approximately 3.1 ug.

Trimming cost V 5 bases and J 0 bases, with 12 bases left between them. Germline CDR1 is SGHAT and CDR2 is FQDESV (reference sequence). This CDR3 has 15 residues. A note on this clonotype: Its antigen is not identified.

Sequenced patients had shown CD8+CD57+ cell expansion by flow cytometry. Each patient carried a diagnosis of severe acquired aplastic anemia. Findings and caveats of the study: Patient and control CD8+ Simpson's diversity was not significantly different. Researchers report that around 30 CD8+ CDR3 sequences appeared in both patients and controls.

Genomic DNA acted as the template from which TCR beta VDJ combination and CDR3 sequence profiling were carried out. TCRdb reprocessed the reads via MiXCR and lists one record per CDR3 protein. The sample lists about 160,000 distinct CDR3 sequences; over 55% were seen once. The clonotype originates from a human donor with aplastic anemia. The sample comprised sorted CD4+, CD8+, or CD8+CD57+ T cells (not recorded which) from PBMCs. The rearrangement links TRBV11-1 to TRBJ2-3; D perhaps matches TRBD2 (5 bases). This chain's CDR3 is CASSPWRTSTDTQYF. The CDR3 DNA reads as TGTGCCAGCAGCCCCTGGAGGACTAGCACAGATACGCAGTATTTT.